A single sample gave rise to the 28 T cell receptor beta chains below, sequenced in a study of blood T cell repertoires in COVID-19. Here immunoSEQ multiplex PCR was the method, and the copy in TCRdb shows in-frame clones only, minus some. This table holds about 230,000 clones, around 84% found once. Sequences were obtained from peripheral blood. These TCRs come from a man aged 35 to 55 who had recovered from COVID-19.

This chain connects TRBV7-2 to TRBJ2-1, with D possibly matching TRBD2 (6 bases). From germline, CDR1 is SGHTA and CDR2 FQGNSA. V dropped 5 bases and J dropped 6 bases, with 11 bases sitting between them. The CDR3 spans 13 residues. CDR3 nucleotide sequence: TGTGCCAGCAGCCTCCGGGAGTTCAATGAGCAGTTCTTC. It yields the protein CASSLREFNEQFF.

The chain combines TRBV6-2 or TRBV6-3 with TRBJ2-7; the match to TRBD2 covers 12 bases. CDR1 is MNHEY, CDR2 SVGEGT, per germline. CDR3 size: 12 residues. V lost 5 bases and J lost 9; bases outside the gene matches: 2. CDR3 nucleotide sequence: TGTGCCAGCAGTCAGGGACTAGCGGGGCAGTACTTC. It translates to CASSQGLAGQYF.

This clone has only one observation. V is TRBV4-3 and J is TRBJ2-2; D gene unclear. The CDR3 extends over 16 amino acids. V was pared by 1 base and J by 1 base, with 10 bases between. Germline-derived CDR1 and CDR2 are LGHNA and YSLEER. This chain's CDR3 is CASSQGYRVNTGELFF. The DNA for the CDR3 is TGCGCCAGCAGCCAAGGGTACAGAGTGAACACCGGGGAGCTGTTTTTT.

CDR3 bases: TGTGCTAGTGACGGCGGGAGATACAATGAGCAGTTCTTC. This encodes CASDGGRYNEQFF. The chain is built from TRBV12-5 and TRBJ2-1, with 7 bases identical to TRBD2. CDR1 and CDR2 from the germline V gene are LGHNT and FRNRAP. This CDR3 spans 13 amino acids. Unmatched junction bases numbered 4, after V lost 7 bases and J lost 4 bases.

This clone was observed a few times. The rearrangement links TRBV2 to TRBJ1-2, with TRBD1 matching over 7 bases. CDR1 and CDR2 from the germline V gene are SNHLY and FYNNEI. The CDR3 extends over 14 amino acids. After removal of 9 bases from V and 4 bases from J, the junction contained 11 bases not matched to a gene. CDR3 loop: CASQGGGFFYGYTF. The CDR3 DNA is TGTGCCAGTCAAGGAGGGGGCTTTTTCTATGGCTACACCTTC.

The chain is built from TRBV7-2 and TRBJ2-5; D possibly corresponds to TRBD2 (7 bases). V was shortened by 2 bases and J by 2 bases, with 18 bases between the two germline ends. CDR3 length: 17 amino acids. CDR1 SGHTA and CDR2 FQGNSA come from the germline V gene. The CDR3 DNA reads TGTGCCAGCAGCTTATGGTACATGGGGAGGGGGCAAGAGACCCAGTACTTC. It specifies CASSLWYMGRGQETQYF. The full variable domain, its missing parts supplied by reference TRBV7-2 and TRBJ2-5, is GAGVSQSPSNKVTEKGKDVELRCDPISGHTALYWYRQSLGQGLEFLIYFQGNSAPDKSGLPSDRFSAERTGGSVSTLTIQRTQQEDSAVYLCASSLWYMGRGQETQYFGPGTRLLVL.

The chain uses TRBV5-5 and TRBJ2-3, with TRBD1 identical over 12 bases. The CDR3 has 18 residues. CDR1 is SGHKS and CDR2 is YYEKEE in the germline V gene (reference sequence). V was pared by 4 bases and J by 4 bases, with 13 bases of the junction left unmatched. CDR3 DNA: TGTGCCAGCAGCGTGGGACAGGGGGCAGGTTTAGAGGCAGATACGCAGTATTTT. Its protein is CASSVGQGAGLEADTQYF.

CDR3 sequence: CASSLFGGLYNEQFF. The CDR3 region has the DNA TGTGCCAGCAGCCTATTCGGGGGACTCTACAATGAGCAGTTCTTC. The rearrangement uses TRBV7-2 and TRBJ2-1; a weak D match, TRBD2 (6 bases). The CDR3 spans 15 residues. Trimming left V 5 bases short and J 3 bases short, with 14 bases between. Looked up from germline, CDR1 is SGHTA and CDR2 is FQGNSA.

The CDR3 DNA follows: TGTGCCAGCAGCGTAGGCGGGGGGCCCTCTCCCTACAATGAGCAGTTCTTC. This translates into CASSVGGGPSPYNEQFF. The rearrangement joins TRBV9 to TRBJ2-1; 8 bases are a match to TRBD2. Germline V gene lookup returns CDR1 SGDLS and CDR2 YYNGEE. The CDR3 is 17 amino acids. Trimming removed 0 bases from V and 2 bases from J; junction bases left unmatched: 7.

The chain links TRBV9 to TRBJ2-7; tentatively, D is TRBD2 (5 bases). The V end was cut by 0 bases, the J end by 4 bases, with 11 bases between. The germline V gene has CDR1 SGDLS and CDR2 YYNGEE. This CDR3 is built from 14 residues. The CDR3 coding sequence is TGTGCCAGCAGCGTAGGAGGGAATACTTACGAGCAGTACTTC. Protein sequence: CASSVGGNTYEQYF.

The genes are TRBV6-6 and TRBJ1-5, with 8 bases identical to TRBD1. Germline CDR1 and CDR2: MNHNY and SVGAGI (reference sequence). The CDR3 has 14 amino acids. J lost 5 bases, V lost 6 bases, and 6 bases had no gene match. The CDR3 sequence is CASSLTGVDQPQHF. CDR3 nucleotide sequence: TGTGCCAGCAGCTTGACAGGGGTGGATCAGCCCCAGCATTTT.

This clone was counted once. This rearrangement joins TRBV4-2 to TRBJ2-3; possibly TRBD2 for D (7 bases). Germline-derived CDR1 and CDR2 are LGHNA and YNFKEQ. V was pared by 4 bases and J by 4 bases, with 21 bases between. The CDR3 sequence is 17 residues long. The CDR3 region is CASSPLPGAGVSDTQYF. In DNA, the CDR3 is TGTGCCAGCAGCCCGCTACCGGGGGCGGGAGTGTCAGATACGCAGTATTTT.

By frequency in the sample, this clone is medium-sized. The CDR3 loop reads CASSQRSGQGNRGYTF. CDR3 in DNA: TGCGCCAGCAGCCAACGCAGTGGACAGGGAAACCGTGGCTACACCTTC. The gene calls are TRBV4-1 and TRBJ1-2; 8 bases are shared with TRBD1. Germline V gene sequence: CDR1 MGHRA, CDR2 YSYEKL. Trimming at V came to 2 bases and at J to 7 bases, leaving 12 bases not matched to a gene. The CDR3 covers 16 residues.

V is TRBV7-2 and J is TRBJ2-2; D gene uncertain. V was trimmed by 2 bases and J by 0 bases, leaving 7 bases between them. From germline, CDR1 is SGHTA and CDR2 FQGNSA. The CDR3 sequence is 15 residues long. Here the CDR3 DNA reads TGTGCCAGCAGCTTAACTTATTCGAACACCGGGGAGCTGTTTTTT. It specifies CASSLTYSNTGELFF.

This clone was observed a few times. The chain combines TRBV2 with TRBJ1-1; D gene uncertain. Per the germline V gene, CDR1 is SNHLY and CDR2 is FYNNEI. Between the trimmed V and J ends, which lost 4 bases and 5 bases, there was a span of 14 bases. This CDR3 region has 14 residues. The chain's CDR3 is CASSVWRAETEAFF. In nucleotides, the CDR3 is TGTGCCAGCAGTGTTTGGAGGGCGGAGACTGAAGCTTTCTTT.

The CDR3 here is CATSDAGQGGVETQYF. In DNA form, the CDR3 reads TGTGCCACCAGTGATGCCGGACAGGGTGGGGTAGAGACCCAGTACTTC. The rearrangement joins TRBV24-1 to TRBJ2-5; 8 bases align to TRBD1. The CDR3 sequence is 16 residues long. Germline lookup yields CDR1 KGHDR and CDR2 SFDVKD. The ends lost 3 bases at V and 4 bases at J; junction bases unmatched: 9.

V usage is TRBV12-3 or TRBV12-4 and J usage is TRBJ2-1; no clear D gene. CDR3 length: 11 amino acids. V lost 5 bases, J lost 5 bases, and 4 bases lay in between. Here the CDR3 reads CASSVDNEQFF. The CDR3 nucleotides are TGTGCCAGCAGTGTCGACAATGAGCAGTTCTTC.

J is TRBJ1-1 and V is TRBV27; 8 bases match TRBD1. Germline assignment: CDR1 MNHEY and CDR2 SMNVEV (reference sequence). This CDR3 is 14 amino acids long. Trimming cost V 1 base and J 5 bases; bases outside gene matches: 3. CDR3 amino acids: CASSLYGQGTEAFF. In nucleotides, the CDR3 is TGTGCCAGCAGTTTATATGGACAGGGTACTGAAGCTTTCTTT.

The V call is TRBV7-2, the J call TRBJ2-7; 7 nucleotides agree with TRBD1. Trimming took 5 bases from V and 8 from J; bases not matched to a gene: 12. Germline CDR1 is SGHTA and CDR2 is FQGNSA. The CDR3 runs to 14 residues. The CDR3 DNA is TGTGCCAGCAGCATTACCCGGGACAGCATGAAGCAGTACTTC. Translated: CASSITRDSMKQYF.

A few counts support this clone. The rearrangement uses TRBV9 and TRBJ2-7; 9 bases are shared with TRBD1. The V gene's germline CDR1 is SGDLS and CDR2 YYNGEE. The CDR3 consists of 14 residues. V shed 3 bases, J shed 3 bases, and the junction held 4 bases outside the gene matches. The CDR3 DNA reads TGTGCCAGCAGCGAAGGACAGGGGTACTACGAGCAGTACTTC. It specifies CASSEGQGYYEQYF.

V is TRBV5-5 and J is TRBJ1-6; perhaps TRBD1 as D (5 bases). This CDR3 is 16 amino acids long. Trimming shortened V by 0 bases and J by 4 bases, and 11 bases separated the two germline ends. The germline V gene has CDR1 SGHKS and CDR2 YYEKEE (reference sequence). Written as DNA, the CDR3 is TGTGCCAGCAGCTTGGCTGGGGCAGCATATAATTCACCCCTCCACTTT. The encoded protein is CASSLAGAAYNSPLHF.

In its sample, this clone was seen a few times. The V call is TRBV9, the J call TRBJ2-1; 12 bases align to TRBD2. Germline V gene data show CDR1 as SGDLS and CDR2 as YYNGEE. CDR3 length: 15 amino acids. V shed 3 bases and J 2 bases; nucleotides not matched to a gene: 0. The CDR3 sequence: CASSASGRAYNEQFF. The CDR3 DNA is TGTGCCAGCAGCGCTAGCGGGAGGGCCTACAATGAGCAGTTCTTC.

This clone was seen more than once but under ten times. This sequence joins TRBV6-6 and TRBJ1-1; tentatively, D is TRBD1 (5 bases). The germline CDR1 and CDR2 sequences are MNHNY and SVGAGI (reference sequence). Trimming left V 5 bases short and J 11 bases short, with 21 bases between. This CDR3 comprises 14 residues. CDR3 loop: CASSLAVGQGRAFF. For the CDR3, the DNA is TGTGCCAGCAGTCTGGCGGTTGGGCAGGGAAGGGCTTTCTTT.

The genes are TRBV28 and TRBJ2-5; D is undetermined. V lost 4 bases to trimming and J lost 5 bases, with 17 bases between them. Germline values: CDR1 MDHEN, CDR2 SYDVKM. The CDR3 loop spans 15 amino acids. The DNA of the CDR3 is TGTGCCAGCAGTTCCTACACCCGGCACGGGGAGACCCAGTACTTC. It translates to CASSSYTRHGETQYF.

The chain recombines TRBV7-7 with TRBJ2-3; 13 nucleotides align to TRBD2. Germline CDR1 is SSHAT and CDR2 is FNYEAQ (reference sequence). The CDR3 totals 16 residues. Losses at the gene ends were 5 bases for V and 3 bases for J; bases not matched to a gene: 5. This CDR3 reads CASSAGLAGATDTQYF. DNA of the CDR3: TGTGCCAGCAGCGCAGGACTAGCGGGAGCGACAGATACGCAGTATTTT.

The CDR3 bases are TGTGCCAGCAGCCCCGTCTATGGGACAGGGAAAGGCTACACCTTC. This sequence encodes CASSPVYGTGKGYTF. The rearrangement links TRBV2 to TRBJ1-2; 9 bases line up with TRBD1. The V and J ends lost 6 bases and 8 bases, in that order; junction bases with no gene match: 13. This CDR3 contains 15 residues. Germline CDR1 is SNHLY and CDR2 is FYNNEI.

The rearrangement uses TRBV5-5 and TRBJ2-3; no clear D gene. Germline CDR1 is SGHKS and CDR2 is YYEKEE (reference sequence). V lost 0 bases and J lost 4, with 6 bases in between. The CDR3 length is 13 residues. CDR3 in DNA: TGTGCCAGCAGCTTGGGGAGTTCAGATACGCAGTATTTT. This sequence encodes CASSLGSSDTQYF. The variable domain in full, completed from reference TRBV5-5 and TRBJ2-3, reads DAGVTQSPTHLIKTRGQQVTLRCSPISGHKSVSWYQQVLGQGPQFIFQYYEKEERGRGNFPDRFSARQFPNYSSELNVNALLLGDSALYLCASSLGSSDTQYFGPGTRLTVL.

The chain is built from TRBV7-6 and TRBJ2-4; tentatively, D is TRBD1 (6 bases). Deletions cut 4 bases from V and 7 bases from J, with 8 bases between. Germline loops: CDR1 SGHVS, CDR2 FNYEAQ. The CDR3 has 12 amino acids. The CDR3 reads CASSSTGNIQYF. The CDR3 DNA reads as TGTGCCAGCAGCTCTACAGGGAACATTCAGTACTTC.